The present entry profiles one T cell receptor beta chain with its context. The antigen is not known. This entry is derived from a study of cytomegalovirus exposure and HLA in healthy donors. Study-wide context: Researchers found that approximately 80% of just under 400 genotyped donors fell within the Caucasian-associated ancestry cluster. Study results and caveats: Upon later analysis, TCR association rates were observed to vary by HLA locus, being highest for DRB1 and lowest for HLA-C.

Primers: 60 Vbeta forward and 13 Jbeta reverse. Sequencing was performed with immunoSEQ multiplex PCR; in TCRdb, only in-frame clones are kept and a portion is missing. The sample table sets out about 99,000 clones. Each of the donors was a healthy bone marrow donor. This TCR was recovered from a man aged 35 to 55 in good health and CMV-seronegative. Material: PBMCs.

As DNA, the CDR3 is TGTGCCAGTAGTAGACTAGCGGGGGATTTCGGGGAGCAGTTCTTC. It specifies CASSRLAGDFGEQFF. The chain employs TRBV19 and TRBJ2-1; 12 bases line up with TRBD2. J was trimmed by 10 bases and V by 4 bases; bases with no gene match: 8. Germline assignment: CDR1 LNHDA and CDR2 SQIVND (reference sequence). This CDR3 contains 15 residues.